One and the same sample provided the 29 T cell receptor beta chains below, sequenced in a study of T-cell reconstitution after alpha-beta-depleted transplantation in children. TCRbeta library construction was performed incorporating unique molecular identifiers. TCRdb passed the PCR reads through MiXCR, listing each CDR3 protein once. The sample carries about a million distinct CDR3 sequences, about 29% recorded once. This specimen consisted of PBMCs, mostly from graft donor cells, obtained 360 days after TCRalphabeta/CD19-depleted stem cell transplant. The receptors were sampled from a boy less than two years old who had a stem cell transplant for SCID, so the T cells may come from the graft donor.

This clonotype came up a few times. The chain has TRBV20-1 and TRBJ2-7, with TRBD1 matching over 12 bases. Germline V CDR1 and CDR2: DFQATT, SNEGSKA (reference sequence). The CDR3 consists of 14 residues. The V gene end was trimmed by 3 bases and the J gene end by 2 bases; junction bases not matched to a gene: 2. The DNA for the CDR3 is TGCAGTGCTAGTGGGACAGGGGGCCCCTACGAGCAGTACTTC. Translated, it gives CSASGTGGPYEQYF.

The chain joins TRBV10-1 to TRBJ2-1; D might be TRBD1 or TRBD2, each matching 5 bases. This CDR3 comprises 15 residues. Germline CDR1 reads WNHNN; CDR2 reads SYGVQD (reference sequence). Trimming shortened V by 2 bases and J by 8 bases, and 16 bases separated the two germline ends. DNA for the CDR3: TGCGCCAGCAGTGAGGGACTGAGCCTAGGGGATGAGCAGTTCTTC. This codes for CASSEGLSLGDEQFF.

This chain uses TRBV2 with TRBJ1-1; D unresolved. V was cut by 7 bases and J by 7 bases, with 16 bases left in between. This CDR3 has 13 amino acids. Germline loops: CDR1 SNHLY, CDR2 FYNNEI. In DNA form, the CDR3 reads TGTGCCAGCAAGTCGGTAAGAGAGCGTGAAGCTTTCTTT. Translated, it gives CASKSVREREAFF.

This clonotype showed up just a few times. The chain couples TRBV24-1 to TRBJ1-5; D gene uncertain. CDR3 length: 14 amino acids. Trimming removed 4 bases from V and 4 bases from J, with 10 bases in between. Per germline, CDR1 KGHDR and CDR2 SFDVKD. This CDR3 reads CATSEGPGNQPQHF. CDR3 in DNA: TGTGCCACCAGTGAAGGGCCGGGAAATCAGCCCCAGCATTTT.

This clonotype occurred a few times. The gene calls are TRBV5-1 and TRBJ1-1; TRBD1 might be the D (5 bases). Germline V gene lookup returns CDR1 SGHRS and CDR2 YFSETQ. The CDR3 is 15 amino acids. Trimming removed 4 bases at V and 10 bases at J, with 23 bases between. The CDR3 is CASSPAGTSGKGAFF. The CDR3 bases are TGCGCCAGCAGCCCCGCCGGGACGTCAGGAAAGGGAGCTTTCTTT.

CDR3 nucleotide sequence: TGCGCCAGCAGCCTCAGTTTGAGGAGGGGTGGGGAGACCCAGTACTTC. Its protein product is CASSLSLRRGGETQYF. The rearrangement links TRBV4-1 to TRBJ2-5; tentative D call: TRBD2 (6 bases). Deletions cut 4 bases from V and 5 bases from J, with 20 bases between. This CDR3 region has 16 residues. Germline lookup yields CDR1 MGHRA and CDR2 YSYEKL.

The chain combines TRBV27 with TRBJ1-1; no definite D call. CDR1 MNHEY and CDR2 SMNVEV come from the germline V gene (reference sequence). Trimming cost V 2 bases and J 2 bases, with 9 bases left between them. CDR3 length: 14 residues. CDR3 sequence: CASSLLGVNTEAFF. CDR3 DNA sequence: TGTGCCAGCAGTTTACTTGGGGTTAACACTGAAGCTTTCTTT.

This clonotype was detected a few times. This chain links TRBV7-9 with TRBJ2-1; D unresolved. The V end was cut by 1 base, the J end by 4 bases, with 14 bases between. Germline-derived CDR1 and CDR2 are SEHNR and FQNEAQ (reference sequence). The CDR3 runs 16 residues. This chain's CDR3 is CASSLVLGPNYNEQFF. DNA of the CDR3: TGTGCCAGCAGCTTAGTTCTAGGGCCCAATTACAATGAGCAGTTCTTC.

This clonotype was counted only a few times. In DNA form, the CDR3 reads TGTGCCAGCAGCCAAGGAGCGGACAATGAGCAGTTCTTC. Amino acids: CASSQGADNEQFF. This chain connects TRBV3-1 to TRBJ2-1; D perhaps matches TRBD2 (5 bases). The CDR3 contains 13 residues. Germline V CDR1 and CDR2: LGHDT, YNNKEL (reference sequence). V was cut by 1 base and J by 5 bases, with 6 bases left in between.

The genes are TRBV12-3 or TRBV12-4 and TRBJ2-2; TRBD2 agrees at 9 bases. J was trimmed by 6 bases and V by 8 bases; bases with no gene match: 10. The CDR3 extends over 15 amino acids. The CDR3 protein is CASSWAGGLAGELFF. The CDR3, as DNA: TGTGCCAGCTCGTGGGCGGGGGGGCTTGCCGGGGAGCTGTTTTTT.

This clonotype was counted a few times. J is TRBJ2-7 and V is TRBV19; TRBD1 aligns across 8 bases. Germline CDR1 LNHDA, CDR2 SQIVND (reference sequence). This CDR3 region has 12 residues. The DNA for the CDR3 is TGTTCGTTACGGACAGGGACCTACGAGCAGTACTTC. Its translation: CSLRTGTYEQYF. Full variable domain (outside the CDR3, taken from reference TRBV19 and TRBJ2-7): DGGITQSPKYLFRKEGQNVTLSCEQNLNHDAMYWYRQDPGQGLRLIYYSQIVNDFQKGDIAEGYSVSREKKESFPLTVTSAQKNPTAFYLCSLRTGTYEQYFGPGTRLTVT.

The chain combines TRBV12-3 or TRBV12-4 with TRBJ2-2; 9 nucleotides align to TRBD1. With 5 bases clipped from V and 5 bases from J, the junction kept 9 bases outside the gene matches. The CDR3 is 16 residues long. The CDR3 region is CASSPLGTGMTGELFF. The CDR3 DNA sequence: TGTGCCAGCAGTCCACTTGGGACAGGGATGACCGGGGAGCTGTTTTTT.

This clonotype has a handful of counts. The CDR3 loop reads CAAGRWTGELFF. The CDR3 nucleotides read TGTGCCGCGGGGAGATGGACCGGGGAGCTGTTTTTT. This chain joins TRBV7-6 and TRBJ2-2; D may be TRBD2 (6 bases). The V gene's germline CDR1 is SGHVS and CDR2 FNYEAQ. The CDR3 sequence is 12 residues long. Trimming removed 11 bases at V and 5 bases at J, with 12 bases between.

A few counts support this clonotype. V usage is TRBV7-9 and J usage is TRBJ1-3; no firm D call. This CDR3 is built from 17 residues. V dropped 3 bases and J dropped 3 bases, with 18 bases sitting between them. The V gene's germline CDR1 is SEHNR and CDR2 FQNEAQ (reference sequence). CDR3 sequence: CASSFPTRLTDGNTIYF. CDR3 DNA sequence: TGTGCCAGCAGCTTCCCTACTCGGCTGACGGATGGAAACACCATATATTTT.

The chain carries TRBV28 and TRBJ2-3; D gene ambiguous. V was pared by 8 bases and J by 3 bases, with 24 bases between. This CDR3 spans 17 amino acids. Germline V lookup: CDR1 MDHEN, CDR2 SYDVKM. In DNA, the CDR3 is TGTGCCAGCTCTCCTCCCACTCAGCGTATTCGAACAGATACGCAGTATTTT. Translating it yields CASSPPTQRIRTDTQYF. Based on the CDR3 plus reference TRBV28 and TRBJ2-3, the full variable domain is DVKVTQSSRYLVKRTGEKVFLECVQDMDHENMFWYRQDPGLGLRLIYFSYDVKMKEKGDIPEGYSVSREKKERFSLILESASTNQTSMYLCASSPPTQRIRTDTQYFGPGTRLTVL.

The V call is TRBV7-9, the J call TRBJ2-5, with a possible D match to TRBD1 (6 bases). In germline, CDR1 is SEHNR, CDR2 FQNEAQ (reference sequence). The CDR3 contains 14 residues. With 0 bases removed from V and 3 bases from J, the gap between germline ends came to 8 bases. CDR3 loop: CASSLANREETQYF. CDR3 nucleotide sequence: TGTGCCAGCAGCTTAGCGAACAGGGAAGAGACCCAGTACTTC.

This clonotype has only a few counts. As DNA, the CDR3 is TGTGCCTGGAGTACCTCGAACACCGGGGAGCTGTTTTTT. It translates to CAWSTSNTGELFF. The chain employs TRBV30 and TRBJ2-2; D not certain. From germline, CDR1 is GTSNPN and CDR2 SVGIG (reference sequence). The germline V and J ends were trimmed by 2 bases and 0 bases, with 4 bases remaining between them. The CDR3 covers 13 residues.

This clonotype was counted between two and nine times. The rearrangement uses TRBV11-1 and TRBJ1-1, with D perhaps TRBD1 (6 bases). Deletions cut 5 bases from V and 6 bases from J, with 16 bases between. The CDR3 loop spans 14 amino acids. The germline V gene encodes CDR1 SGHAT and CDR2 FQDESV (reference sequence). Here the CDR3 reads CASSLDLGGPEAFF. For the CDR3, the DNA is TGTGCCAGCAGCCTCGACCTTGGGGGGCCTGAAGCTTTCTTT.

The CDR3 loop reads CASSQTGGRGHMNTEAFF. For the CDR3, the DNA is TGTGCCAGCAGCCAAACAGGGGGGAGAGGACACATGAACACTGAAGCTTTCTTT. The chain uses TRBV3-1 and TRBJ1-1; 8 bases align to TRBD1. J gave up 0 bases and V 2 bases, and 11 bases lay outside the gene matches. CDR1 and CDR2 (germline): LGHDT, YNNKEL (reference sequence). This CDR3 comprises 18 residues.

The chain recombines TRBV15 with TRBJ1-5; no definite D call. The CDR3 is 13 residues long. Trimming stripped 3 bases from V and 4 bases from J, with 7 bases between. CDR1 is LNHNV and CDR2 is YYDKDF in the germline V gene (reference sequence). As DNA, the CDR3 is TGTGCCACCAGCAGGTGCAGGAATCAGCCCCAGCATTTT. Translating it yields CATSRCRNQPQHF.

The chain employs TRBV7-9 and TRBJ2-3; 8 bases agree with TRBD2. With V trimmed by 7 bases and J by 0 bases, 3 bases remained unmatched. The CDR3 sequence is 14 residues long. Germline loops: CDR1 SEHNR, CDR2 FQNEAQ (reference sequence). CDR3 sequence reads: CASMGTRSTDTQYF. The CDR3 DNA sequence: TGTGCCAGCATGGGGACTAGGAGCACAGATACGCAGTATTTT.

This chain connects TRBV4-3 to TRBJ2-1; 11 positions match TRBD2. In germline, CDR1 is LGHNA, CDR2 YSLEER. This CDR3 has 15 amino acids. J gave up 5 bases and V 4 bases, and 4 bases lay outside the gene matches. The CDR3 sequence: CASSPGLADDNEQFF. The CDR3 DNA follows: TGCGCCAGCAGCCCGGGACTAGCGGACGACAATGAGCAGTTCTTC.

The chain joins TRBV7-3 to TRBJ2-5; 9 nucleotides match TRBD1. The V gene end was trimmed by 5 bases and the J gene end by 3 bases; junction bases not matched to a gene: 4. The CDR3 is made up of 14 amino acids. Germline CDR1 reads SGHTA; CDR2 reads FQGTGA. The CDR3 reads CASSQTGGEETQYF. DNA of the CDR3: TGTGCCAGCAGCCAAACAGGGGGCGAAGAGACCCAGTACTTC.

V usage is TRBV5-1 and J usage is TRBJ2-3; the match to TRBD2 covers 7 bases. J gave up 2 bases and V 4 bases, and 10 bases lay outside the gene matches. The germline V gene has CDR1 SGHRS and CDR2 YFSETQ. This CDR3 contains 16 residues. CDR3 sequence (DNA): TGCGCCAGCAGCCTCCGGGCTAGCGGTAACACAGATACGCAGTATTTT. Its translation is CASSLRASGNTDTQYF.

This clonotype was detected a few times. The chain carries TRBV5-1 and TRBJ1-1, with a weak D call TRBD1 (5 bases). The CDR3 length is 16 residues. Trimming took 0 bases from V and 0 from J, leaving 12 bases between them. The germline V gene encodes CDR1 SGHRS and CDR2 YFSETQ. In nucleotides, the CDR3 is TGCGCCAGCAGCTTGGGAGCAGGGATCATGAACACTGAAGCTTTCTTT. It codes for CASSLGAGIMNTEAFF.

This clonotype has only a few counts. The chain employs TRBV20-1 and TRBJ1-6; perhaps TRBD1 as D (5 bases). Germline values: CDR1 DFQATT, CDR2 SNEGSKA (reference sequence). The CDR3 consists of 15 residues. V was trimmed by 0 bases and J by 7 bases, leaving 13 bases between them. The CDR3 DNA follows: TGCAGTGCTAGAGATTCGGGACGGATCAATTCACCCCTCCACTTT. Translated: CSARDSGRINSPLHF.

The chain uses TRBV7-3 and TRBJ2-1; D is unclear. V dropped 5 bases and J dropped 0 bases, with 11 bases sitting between them. Germline V gene data show CDR1 as SGHTA and CDR2 as FQGTGA. The CDR3 spans 15 residues. The CDR3 DNA reads as TGTGCCAGCAGCCCATACACGAGCTCCTACAATGAGCAGTTCTTC. Amino acids: CASSPYTSSYNEQFF.

The chain couples TRBV11-2 to TRBJ2-5; D possibly corresponds to TRBD1 (5 bases). Germline V CDR1 and CDR2: SGHAT, FQNNGV. The CDR3 length is 18 residues. The germline V and J ends were trimmed by 5 bases and 2 bases, with 24 bases remaining between them. Written as DNA, the CDR3 is TGTGCCAGCAGCCACGCCCTCGGTCGGGCGCGGACACAAGAGACCCAGTACTTC. Translating gives CASSHALGRARTQETQYF.

In its sample, this clonotype was seen many times. For the CDR3, the DNA is TGCGCCAGCAGCTATGGGGCCAGCTCCTACAATGAGCAGTTCTTC. Protein sequence: CASSYGASSYNEQFF. The gene calls are TRBV5-1 and TRBJ2-1; D possibly corresponds to TRBD1 (5 bases). Germline-derived CDR1 and CDR2 are SGHRS and YFSETQ. V dropped 3 bases and J dropped 0 bases, with 10 bases sitting between them. This CDR3 region has 15 residues.